This is a list of T cell receptor beta chains from one sample in a study of Graves' ophthalmopathy and Graves' hyperthyroidism. TCRdb re-analysed the multiplex PCR reads in MiXCR, keeping a single row per CDR3 protein. The sample contains 52,000 or so distinct CDR3 sequences, under 55% of which appear only once. The sequencing input was peripheral blood. The receptors were sampled from an adult woman with Graves' ophthalmopathy. Both conserved end residues are part of each CDR3. Fields, in order: clone size, J gene, D gene, V gene, CDR3 DNA, CDR3 protein. D genes are given only for firm matches. Size is omitted from some rows. Given values are once, few, many or a class for expanded clones.

clone_size: many; j_call: TRBJ2-7; d_call: -; v_call: TRBV20-1; cdr3_nt: TGCAGTGCTCTAAAGGGGGGCAACTACGAGCAGTACTTC; cdr3_aa: CSALKGGNYEQYF
clone_size: many; j_call: TRBJ1-5; d_call: -; v_call: TRBV6-1; cdr3_nt: TGTGCCAGCAGTGAACGTGCAGGGAGGCAGCCCCAGCATTTT; cdr3_aa: CASSERAGRQPQHF
clone_size: -; j_call: TRBJ2-1; d_call: -; v_call: TRBV20-1; cdr3_nt: TGCAGTGCCCAGAGGGCTGCCGGGAGAAATGAGCAGTTCTTC; cdr3_aa: CSAQRAAGRNEQFF
clone_size: many; j_call: TRBJ2-1; d_call: TRBD2; v_call: TRBV20-1; cdr3_nt: TGCAGTGCTGGCAGCGGGAGGGTGATCAATGAGCAGTTCTTC; cdr3_aa: CSAGSGRVINEQFF
clone_size: -; j_call: TRBJ2-1; d_call: TRBD2; v_call: TRBV29-1; cdr3_nt: TGCAGCGTATTGACTAGCGGGAGGGGGGGTGAGCAGTTCTTC; cdr3_aa: CSVLTSGRGGEQFF
clone_size: few; j_call: TRBJ2-5; d_call: TRBD1; v_call: TRBV18; cdr3_nt: TGTGCCAGCTCACCCAGGGACAGGGAACGGGAGACCCAGTACTTC; cdr3_aa: CASSPRDRERETQYF
clone_size: -; j_call: TRBJ1-4; d_call: -; v_call: TRBV6-6; cdr3_nt: TGTGCCAGCAGTTACTGGGGATTGTTGAATGAAAAACTGTTTTTT; cdr3_aa: CASSYWGLLNEKLFF
clone_size: many; j_call: TRBJ1-6; d_call: TRBD1; v_call: TRBV6-1; cdr3_nt: TGTGCCAGCAGGTTCGGGACAGGGGATTCACCCCTCCACTTT; cdr3_aa: CASRFGTGDSPLHF
clone_size: many; j_call: TRBJ1-4; d_call: -; v_call: TRBV28; cdr3_nt: TGTGCCATCAGGAGGCGTTCTAATGAAAAACTGTTTTTT; cdr3_aa: CAIRRRSNEKLFF
clone_size: -; j_call: TRBJ1-5; d_call: -; v_call: TRBV20-1; cdr3_nt: TGCAGTGAGAAGAAATTGGCAACGGGTGCCGGGGGATATAGCAATCAGCCCCAGCATTTT; cdr3_aa: CSEKKLATGAGGYSNQPQHF
clone_size: -; j_call: TRBJ2-5; d_call: -; v_call: TRBV2; cdr3_nt: TGTGCCAGCAGGAAGGATGTCCAAGAGACCCAGTACTTC; cdr3_aa: CASRKDVQETQYF
clone_size: many; j_call: TRBJ2-3; d_call: -; v_call: TRBV24-1; cdr3_nt: TGTGCCACCAGTGGAGCAGATACGCAGTATTTT; cdr3_aa: CATSGADTQYF
clone_size: many; j_call: TRBJ2-3; d_call: TRBD1; v_call: TRBV9; cdr3_nt: TGTGCCAGCAGCTCCGGGACAGGTGAAACAGGAGAGTATTTT; cdr3_aa: CASSSGTGETGEYF
clone_size: -; j_call: TRBJ2-2; d_call: TRBD2; v_call: TRBV19; cdr3_nt: TGTGCCAGTATGGACAGGTGGACTAGCGCGCCGAACACCGGGGAGCCGTTTTTT; cdr3_aa: CASMDRWTSAPNTGEPFF
clone_size: -; j_call: TRBJ2-5; d_call: -; v_call: TRBV5-1; cdr3_nt: TGCGCCAGCAGCTCCCGGGCGACGGCAGGGTCGGAAGAGACCCAGTACTTC; cdr3_aa: CASSSRATAGSEETQYF
clone_size: -; j_call: TRBJ1-4; d_call: TRBD1; v_call: TRBV7-8; cdr3_nt: TGTGCCAGCAGCTTGGCGACAGGGGTAAATGAGAAACTGCTTTTT; cdr3_aa: CASSLATGVNEKLLF
clone_size: medium-sized; j_call: TRBJ2-1; d_call: TRBD2; v_call: TRBV24-1; cdr3_nt: TGTGCCACCAGTGATAGCGGGAGGGCACACAATGAGCAGTTCTTC; cdr3_aa: CATSDSGRAHNEQFF
clone_size: once; j_call: TRBJ1-1; d_call: -; v_call: TRBV19; cdr3_nt: TGTGCCAGTAGCCCTAGAGGGGGTGAAGCTTTCTTT; cdr3_aa: CASSPRGGEAFF
clone_size: -; j_call: TRBJ2-3; d_call: -; v_call: TRBV19; cdr3_nt: TGTGCCAGTAGTTCCCGGACCGGCACAGATACGCAGTATTTT; cdr3_aa: CASSSRTGTDTQYF
clone_size: once; j_call: TRBJ2-7; d_call: -; v_call: TRBV7-9; cdr3_nt: TGTGCCAGCAGCTCCAGAATAGGCTCCTACGAGCAGTACTTC; cdr3_aa: CASSSRIGSYEQYF
clone_size: medium-sized; j_call: TRBJ1-4; d_call: TRBD1; v_call: TRBV25-1; cdr3_nt: TGTGCCAGCAGTGAAGTCGGACAGGGGAATGGAAAACTGTTTTTT; cdr3_aa: CASSEVGQGNGKLFF
clone_size: many; j_call: TRBJ2-3; d_call: TRBD2; v_call: TRBV5-4; cdr3_nt: TGTGCCAGCAGTTTACGGACTAGCGGGAGGGCCCCAGATACGCAGTATTTT; cdr3_aa: CASSLRTSGRAPDTQYF
clone_size: few; j_call: TRBJ2-3; d_call: TRBD2; v_call: TRBV3-1; cdr3_nt: TGTGCCAGCAGCCACTACCTAGCGGGAGGAACAGATACGCAGTATTTT; cdr3_aa: CASSHYLAGGTDTQYF
clone_size: many; j_call: TRBJ1-6; d_call: -; v_call: TRBV6-6; cdr3_nt: TGTGCCAGCAGTTACAGGGGGAGGAGGTCCGGTACCCTCCACTTT; cdr3_aa: CASSYRGRRSGTLHF
clone_size: many; j_call: TRBJ2-1; d_call: -; v_call: TRBV6-1; cdr3_nt: TGTGCCAGCACCCCCGAGCGGGTGGTGAATGAGCAGTTCTTC; cdr3_aa: CASTPERVVNEQFF
clone_size: -; j_call: TRBJ2-1; d_call: TRBD2; v_call: TRBV28; cdr3_nt: TGTGCCAGCAGGCAGAGCCGGGCGGGAGTAAAGAATGAGCAGTTCTTC; cdr3_aa: CASRQSRAGVKNEQFF
clone_size: many; j_call: TRBJ1-6; d_call: -; v_call: TRBV27; cdr3_nt: TGTGCCAGCAGTTATGAGTATAATTCACCCCTCCACTTT; cdr3_aa: CASSYEYNSPLHF
clone_size: many; j_call: TRBJ2-7; d_call: TRBD1; v_call: TRBV6-5; cdr3_nt: TGTGCCAGCAGTATTGGGGACAGGGCTGTCGGGGAGCAGTACTTC; cdr3_aa: CASSIGDRAVGEQYF
clone_size: -; j_call: TRBJ1-2; d_call: TRBD1; v_call: TRBV7-8; cdr3_nt: TGTGCCAGCAGCTCCATGACAGGGGCTGGAAACACCTTC; cdr3_aa: CASSSMTGAGNTF
clone_size: -; j_call: TRBJ1-5; d_call: -; v_call: TRBV20-1; cdr3_nt: TGCAGTGCTAGAGGTAGCGGGAGCTATGAGCATTTT; cdr3_aa: CSARGSGSYEHF
clone_size: -; j_call: TRBJ2-2; d_call: TRBD2; v_call: TRBV7-2; cdr3_nt: TGTGCCAGCAGCTCGGGACTAGCGGGAGCACGCACCGGGGAGCTGTTTTTT; cdr3_aa: CASSSGLAGARTGELFF
clone_size: -; j_call: TRBJ1-2; d_call: TRBD1; v_call: TRBV5-1; cdr3_nt: TGCGCCAGCGGCGTGACAGGGATCTATGGCTACACCTTC; cdr3_aa: CASGVTGIYGYTF
clone_size: many; j_call: TRBJ1-1; d_call: -; v_call: TRBV7-3; cdr3_nt: TGTGCCAGCAGCTTATCTGGGGCGGACACTGAAGCTTTCTTT; cdr3_aa: CASSLSGADTEAFF
clone_size: many; j_call: TRBJ1-2; d_call: -; v_call: TRBV28; cdr3_nt: TGTGCCAGCAGTTTTGGCGCGGGATATGGCTACACCTTC; cdr3_aa: CASSFGAGYGYTF
clone_size: once; j_call: TRBJ1-1; d_call: -; v_call: TRBV10-1; cdr3_nt: TGCGCCAGCAGTGACAACCTGGGGACTGAAGCTTTCTTT; cdr3_aa: CASSDNLGTEAFF
clone_size: -; j_call: TRBJ2-1; d_call: TRBD2; v_call: TRBV29-1; cdr3_nt: TGCAGCGTTGAGACTAGCGGGAGGGCCGACTACAATGAGCAGTTCTTC; cdr3_aa: CSVETSGRADYNEQFF
clone_size: many; j_call: TRBJ1-1; d_call: -; v_call: TRBV7-2; cdr3_nt: TGTGCCAGCAGCTTAGGGGCACTTGCCAGCGAAGCTTTCTTT; cdr3_aa: CASSLGALASEAFF
clone_size: -; j_call: TRBJ1-3; d_call: -; v_call: TRBV30; cdr3_nt: TGTGCCTGGAATAGCCAGTCTGGAAACACCATATATTTT; cdr3_aa: CAWNSQSGNTIYF
clone_size: many; j_call: TRBJ1-1; d_call: -; v_call: TRBV29-1; cdr3_nt: TGCAGCGTTGAACTTCGGGACACTGAAGCTTTCTTT; cdr3_aa: CSVELRDTEAFF
clone_size: -; j_call: TRBJ2-7; d_call: -; v_call: TRBV19; cdr3_nt: TGTGCCAGTAGAAGCGGACAGTCCTACGGGCAGTACTTC; cdr3_aa: CASRSGQSYGQYF
clone_size: -; j_call: TRBJ2-6; d_call: TRBD1; v_call: TRBV9; cdr3_nt: TGTGCCAGCAGCCCCTCGAGCCGGGACAGGGCATATCCTGGGGCCAACGTCCTGACTTTC; cdr3_aa: CASSPSSRDRAYPGANVLTF
clone_size: -; j_call: TRBJ1-6; d_call: -; v_call: TRBV6-4; cdr3_nt: TGTGCCAGCAGTGACTCAGCGGGAGAGGGGAATTCACCCCTCCACTTT; cdr3_aa: CASSDSAGEGNSPLHF
clone_size: many; j_call: TRBJ2-4; d_call: -; v_call: TRBV20-1; cdr3_nt: TGCAGTGCTAGCCGGGCCAAAAACATTCAGTACTTC; cdr3_aa: CSASRAKNIQYF
clone_size: -; j_call: TRBJ2-3; d_call: -; v_call: TRBV4-1; cdr3_nt: TGCGCCAGCAGCCAAGCGGGACTGAGCACAGATACGCAGTATTTT; cdr3_aa: CASSQAGLSTDTQYF
clone_size: -; j_call: TRBJ2-6; d_call: -; v_call: TRBV27; cdr3_nt: TGTGCCAGCAGTTTACAGGAGGGGGGCCGCTATGGGGCCAACGTCCTGACTTTC; cdr3_aa: CASSLQEGGRYGANVLTF
clone_size: -; j_call: TRBJ2-7; d_call: -; v_call: TRBV29-1; cdr3_nt: TGCAGCGGCCAGGTGGGAGCCTACGAGCAGTACTTC; cdr3_aa: CSGQVGAYEQYF
clone_size: many; j_call: TRBJ2-1; d_call: -; v_call: TRBV6-4; cdr3_nt: TGTGCCAGCAGTCCCCTACAAGGAGATGGCAATGAGCAGTTCTTC; cdr3_aa: CASSPLQGDGNEQFF
clone_size: many; j_call: TRBJ2-5; d_call: TRBD2; v_call: TRBV20-1; cdr3_nt: TGCAGTGCTGCACCACTAGCGGGCCCCACAGAGACCCAGTACTTC; cdr3_aa: CSAAPLAGPTETQYF
clone_size: -; j_call: TRBJ2-2; d_call: -; v_call: TRBV15; cdr3_nt: TGTGCCACCAGCAGACCGCCCACCGGGGAGCTGTTTTTT; cdr3_aa: CATSRPPTGELFF
clone_size: -; j_call: TRBJ1-2; d_call: -; v_call: TRBV2; cdr3_nt: TGTGCCAGCAAACGGGGGGCGCTTTATGGCTACACCTTC; cdr3_aa: CASKRGALYGYTF
clone_size: -; j_call: TRBJ2-7; d_call: -; v_call: TRBV4-3; cdr3_nt: TGCGCCAGCAGCCAAGATGAGGTGGCCTACGAGCAGTACTTC; cdr3_aa: CASSQDEVAYEQYF
clone_size: many; j_call: TRBJ2-3; d_call: -; v_call: TRBV12-3/TRBV12-4; cdr3_nt: TGTGCCAGCAGTTTTACTAGCTCCCTCACAGATACGCAGTATTTT; cdr3_aa: CASSFTSSLTDTQYF
clone_size: -; j_call: TRBJ2-7; d_call: -; v_call: TRBV15; cdr3_nt: TGTGCCGCCAGCAGCCAGCCAGGGATTTCCTACGAGCAGTACTTC; cdr3_aa: CAASSQPGISYEQYF
clone_size: -; j_call: TRBJ2-2; d_call: -; v_call: TRBV7-8; cdr3_nt: TGTGCCAGCAGCTTAGGACAGGGGGAGCTGTTTTTT; cdr3_aa: CASSLGQGELFF
clone_size: -; j_call: TRBJ2-7; d_call: -; v_call: TRBV29-1; cdr3_nt: TGCAGCAGTTTCGGAGGGGGGTACGAGCAGTACTTC; cdr3_aa: CSSFGGGYEQYF